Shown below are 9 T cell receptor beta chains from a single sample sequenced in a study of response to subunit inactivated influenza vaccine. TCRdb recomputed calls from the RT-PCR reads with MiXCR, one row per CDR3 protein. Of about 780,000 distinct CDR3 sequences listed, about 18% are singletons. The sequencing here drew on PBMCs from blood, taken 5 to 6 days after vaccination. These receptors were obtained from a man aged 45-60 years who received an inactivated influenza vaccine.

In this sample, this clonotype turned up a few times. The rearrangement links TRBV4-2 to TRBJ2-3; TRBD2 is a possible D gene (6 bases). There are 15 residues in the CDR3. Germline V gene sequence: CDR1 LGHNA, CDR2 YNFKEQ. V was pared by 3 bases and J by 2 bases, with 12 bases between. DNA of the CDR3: TGTGCCAGCAGCCATTCAACTAGCTCCACAGATACGCAGTATTTT. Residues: CASSHSTSSTDTQYF.

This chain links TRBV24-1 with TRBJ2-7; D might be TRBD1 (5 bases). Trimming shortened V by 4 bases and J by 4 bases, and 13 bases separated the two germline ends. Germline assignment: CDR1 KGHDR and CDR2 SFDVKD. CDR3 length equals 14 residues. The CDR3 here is CATSEVGREYEQYF. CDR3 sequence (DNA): TGTGCCACCAGTGAAGTGGGGCGCGAGTACGAGCAGTACTTC.

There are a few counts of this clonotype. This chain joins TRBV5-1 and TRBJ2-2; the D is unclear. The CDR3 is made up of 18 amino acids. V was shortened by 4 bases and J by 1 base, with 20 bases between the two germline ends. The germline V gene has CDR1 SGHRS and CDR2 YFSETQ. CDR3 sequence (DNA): TGCGCCAGCAGCCGCCTCATTCTCCGGACCAAGAACACCGGGGAGCTGTTTTTT. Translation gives CASSRLILRTKNTGELFF.

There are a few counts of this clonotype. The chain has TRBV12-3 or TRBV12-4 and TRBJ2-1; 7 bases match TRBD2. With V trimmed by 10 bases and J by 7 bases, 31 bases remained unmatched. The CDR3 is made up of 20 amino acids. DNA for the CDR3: TGTGCCACCACCGCTCCTTCCTCCCTCTTTAGCGGGCGTGGGGGGAATGAGCAGTTCTTC. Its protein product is CATTAPSSLFSGRGGNEQFF.

CDR3 in amino acids: CSAGDHNEQFF. The CDR3 DNA reads TGCAGTGCGGGTGACCACAATGAGCAGTTCTTC. The J gene is TRBJ2-1, the V gene TRBV20-1; D call uncertain. Looked up from germline, CDR1 is DFQATT and CDR2 is SNEGSKA (reference sequence). This CDR3 is built from 11 residues. Trimming left V 6 bases short and J 5 bases short, with 8 bases between.

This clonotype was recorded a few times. CDR3 protein: CASSLEMSYNEQFF. CDR3 DNA sequence: TGTGCCAGCAGCTTAGAAATGTCCTACAATGAGCAGTTCTTC. J is TRBJ2-1 and V is TRBV7-9, with D unresolved. Germline loops: CDR1 SEHNR, CDR2 FQNEAQ (reference sequence). Deletions cut 1 base from V and 1 base from J, with 5 bases between. CDR3 length: 14 residues. Full variable domain (missing parts from reference TRBV7-9 and TRBJ2-1): DTGVSQNPRHKITKRGQNVTFRCDPISEHNRLYWYRQTLGQGPEFLTYFQNEAQLEKSRLLSDRFSAERPKGSFSTLEIQRTEQGDSAMYLCASSLEMSYNEQFFGPGTRLTVL.

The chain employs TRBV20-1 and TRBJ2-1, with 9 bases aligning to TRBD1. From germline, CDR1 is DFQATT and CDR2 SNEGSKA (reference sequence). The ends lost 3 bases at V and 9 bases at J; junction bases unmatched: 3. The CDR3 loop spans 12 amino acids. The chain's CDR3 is CSASRTGVEQFF. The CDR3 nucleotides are TGCAGTGCTAGTAGGACAGGGGTTGAGCAGTTCTTC.

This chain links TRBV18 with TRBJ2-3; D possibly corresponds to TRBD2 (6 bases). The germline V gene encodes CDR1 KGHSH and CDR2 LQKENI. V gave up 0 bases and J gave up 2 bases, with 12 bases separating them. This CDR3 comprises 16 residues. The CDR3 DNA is TGTGCCAGCTCACCACCGAGGGGACTGAACACAGATACGCAGTATTTT. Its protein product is CASSPPRGLNTDTQYF.

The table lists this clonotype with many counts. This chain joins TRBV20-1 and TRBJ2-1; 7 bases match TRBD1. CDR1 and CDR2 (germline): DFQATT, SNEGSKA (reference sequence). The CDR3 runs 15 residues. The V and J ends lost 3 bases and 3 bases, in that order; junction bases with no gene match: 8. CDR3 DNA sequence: TGCAGTGCTAGTAAGGGACAGCTATACTACAATGAGCAGTTCTTC. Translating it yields CSASKGQLYYNEQFF.